The entry that follows covers one T cell receptor beta chain sequence. Its antigen remains unknown. V lost 4 bases and J 2 bases, leaving 18 bases between the germline ends. The CDR3 runs to 16 residues. Germline V gene data show CDR1 as MNHEY and CDR2 as SMNVEV (reference sequence). Assaying covered 100,000 or so TCR templates per sample. Using immunoSEQ multiplex PCR, the repertoire was profiled, and TCRdb retains in-frame clones only, with some absent. The top ten hold less than 40% of the sample, which has 50,000 or so clones, 80% to 95% seen once. The sample belongs to a study of siplizumab effects on memory and regulatory T cells. Study-wide results and limits: Under siplizumab, an average roughly 63% of mappable alloreactive CD4+ clones were Treg-derived, compared with 25% to 30% in controls. Naive T cells appeared more diverse than memory cells and seemed to be major alloresponse contributors. Significant reduction of alloreactive sequences traceable to unstimulated CD4+ memory cells was observed with siplizumab.

The sequenced material came from CD8+ T cells sorted from blood. V is TRBV27 and J is TRBJ2-7; D uncertain. This clonotype was sampled from a human donor in good health. The CDR3 region is CASSSSKGHLAYEQYF. CDR3 bases: TGTGCCAGCAGTTCATCCAAGGGCCATTTAGCCTACGAGCAGTACTTC.